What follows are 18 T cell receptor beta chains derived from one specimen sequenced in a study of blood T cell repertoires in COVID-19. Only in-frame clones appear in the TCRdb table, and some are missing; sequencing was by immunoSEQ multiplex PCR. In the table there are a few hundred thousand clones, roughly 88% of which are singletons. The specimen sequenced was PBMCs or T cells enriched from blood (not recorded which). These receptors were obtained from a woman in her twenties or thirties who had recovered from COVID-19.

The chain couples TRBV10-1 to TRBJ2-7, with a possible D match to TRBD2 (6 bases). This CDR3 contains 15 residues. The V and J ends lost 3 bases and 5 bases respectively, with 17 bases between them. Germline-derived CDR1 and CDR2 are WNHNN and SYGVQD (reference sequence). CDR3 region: CASSERRVPTNEQYF. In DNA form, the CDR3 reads TGCGCCAGCAGTGAAAGGAGGGTCCCGACTAACGAGCAGTACTTC.

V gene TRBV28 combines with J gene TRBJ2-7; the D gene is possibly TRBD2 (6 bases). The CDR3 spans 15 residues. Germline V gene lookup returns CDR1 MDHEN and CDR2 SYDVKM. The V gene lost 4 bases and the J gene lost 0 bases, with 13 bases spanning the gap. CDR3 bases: TGTGCCAGCAGTTCAGCGGGCACCAACTCCTACGAGCAGTACTTC. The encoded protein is CASSSAGTNSYEQYF. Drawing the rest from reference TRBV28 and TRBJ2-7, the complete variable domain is DVKVTQSSRYLVKRTGEKVFLECVQDMDHENMFWYRQDPGLGLRLIYFSYDVKMKEKGDIPEGYSVSREKKERFSLILESASTNQTSMYLCASSSAGTNSYEQYFGPGTRLTVT.

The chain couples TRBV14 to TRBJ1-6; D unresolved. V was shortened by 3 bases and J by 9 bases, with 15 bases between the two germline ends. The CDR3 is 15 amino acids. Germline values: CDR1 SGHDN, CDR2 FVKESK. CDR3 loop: CASSQDSHPGSPLHF. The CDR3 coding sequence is TGTGCCAGCAGCCAGGATTCCCATCCAGGTTCACCCCTCCACTTT.

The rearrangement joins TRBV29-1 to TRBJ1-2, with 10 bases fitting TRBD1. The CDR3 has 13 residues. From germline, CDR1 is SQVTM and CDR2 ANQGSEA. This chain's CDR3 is CNSRDRGGHGYTF. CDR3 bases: TGCAACTCCCGGGACAGGGGCGGACATGGCTACACCTTC. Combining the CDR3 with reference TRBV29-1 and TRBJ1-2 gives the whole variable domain SAVISQKPSRDICQRGTSLTIQCQVDSQVTMMFWYRQQPGQSLTLIATANQGSEATYESGFVIDKFPISRPNLTFSTLTVSNMSPEDSSIYLCNSRDRGGHGYTFGSGTRLTVV.

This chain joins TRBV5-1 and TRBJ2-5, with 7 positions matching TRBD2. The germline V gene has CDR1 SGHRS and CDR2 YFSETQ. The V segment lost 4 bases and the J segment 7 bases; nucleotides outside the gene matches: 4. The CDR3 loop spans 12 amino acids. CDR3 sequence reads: CASSPGGGTQYF. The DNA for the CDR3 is TGCGCCAGCAGCCCGGGGGGAGGGACCCAGTACTTC. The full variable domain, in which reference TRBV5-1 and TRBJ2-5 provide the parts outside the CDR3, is KAGVTQTPRYLIKTRGQQVTLSCSPISGHRSVSWYQQTPGQGLQFLFEYFSETQRNKGNFPGRFSGRQFSNSRSEMNVSTLELGDSALYLCASSPGGGTQYFGPGTRLLVL.

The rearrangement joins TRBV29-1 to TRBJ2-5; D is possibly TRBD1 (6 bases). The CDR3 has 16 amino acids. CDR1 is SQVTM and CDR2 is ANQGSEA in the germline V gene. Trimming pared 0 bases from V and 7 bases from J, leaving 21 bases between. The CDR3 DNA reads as TGCAGCGTTGAAGATCAGGGGACATCCGCGTGGTTGACCCAGTACTTC. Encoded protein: CSVEDQGTSAWLTQYF.

CDR3 nucleotides: TGCAGTGCTACGCAGGGTAATGAAGCTTTCTTT. This encodes CSATQGNEAFF. The chain couples TRBV20-1 to TRBJ1-1; a possible D gene is TRBD1 (5 bases). The ends were cut back, 4 bases at V and 7 bases at J, with 10 bases in the middle. Germline V gives CDR1 DFQATT, CDR2 SNEGSKA (reference sequence). The CDR3 consists of 11 residues.

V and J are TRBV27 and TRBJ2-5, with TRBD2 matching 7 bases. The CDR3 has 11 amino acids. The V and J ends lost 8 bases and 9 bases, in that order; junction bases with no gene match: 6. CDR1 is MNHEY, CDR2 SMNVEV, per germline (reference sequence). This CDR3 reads CASSLGGSQYF. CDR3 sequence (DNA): TGTGCCAGCTCCCTGGGGGGGTCCCAGTACTTC.

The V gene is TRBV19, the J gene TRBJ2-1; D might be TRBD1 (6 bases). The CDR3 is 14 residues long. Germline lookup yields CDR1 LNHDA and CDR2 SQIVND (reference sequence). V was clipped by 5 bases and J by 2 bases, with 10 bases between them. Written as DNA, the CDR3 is TGTGCCAGTAGTGTGGACAGCGCCTACAATGAGCAGTTCTTC. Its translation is CASSVDSAYNEQFF.

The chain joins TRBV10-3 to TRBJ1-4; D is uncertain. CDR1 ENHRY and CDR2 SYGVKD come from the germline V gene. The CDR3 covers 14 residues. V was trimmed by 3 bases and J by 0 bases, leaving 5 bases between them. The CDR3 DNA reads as TGTGCCATCAGTGATCGGGCAACTAATGAAAAACTGTTTTTT. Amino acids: CAISDRATNEKLFF.

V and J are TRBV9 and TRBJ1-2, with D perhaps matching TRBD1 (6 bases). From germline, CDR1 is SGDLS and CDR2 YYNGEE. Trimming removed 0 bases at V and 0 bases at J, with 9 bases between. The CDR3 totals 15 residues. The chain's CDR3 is CASSVGGGANYGYTF. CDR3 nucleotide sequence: TGTGCCAGCAGCGTAGGAGGGGGGGCTAACTATGGCTACACCTTC.

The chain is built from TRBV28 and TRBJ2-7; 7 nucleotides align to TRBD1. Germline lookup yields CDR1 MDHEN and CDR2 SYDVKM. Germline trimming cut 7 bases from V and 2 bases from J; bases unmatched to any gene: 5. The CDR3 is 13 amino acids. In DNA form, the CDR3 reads TGTGCCAGCACCTTGGGACAGCCCTACGAGCAGTACTTC. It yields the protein CASTLGQPYEQYF.

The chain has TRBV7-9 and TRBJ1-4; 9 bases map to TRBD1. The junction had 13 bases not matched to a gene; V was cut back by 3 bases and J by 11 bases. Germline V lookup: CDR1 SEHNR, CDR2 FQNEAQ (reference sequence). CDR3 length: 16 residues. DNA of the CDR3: TGTGCCAGCAGCTTCGGCGAACAGGGGGCGCGGGATAAACTGTTTTTT. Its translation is CASSFGEQGARDKLFF.

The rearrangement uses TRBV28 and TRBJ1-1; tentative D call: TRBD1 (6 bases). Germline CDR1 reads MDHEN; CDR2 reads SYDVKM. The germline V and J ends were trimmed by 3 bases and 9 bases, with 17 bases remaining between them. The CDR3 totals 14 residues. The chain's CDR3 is CASSFPPAGGKAFF. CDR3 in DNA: TGTGCCAGCAGTTTCCCTCCCGCGGGGGGCAAAGCTTTCTTT.

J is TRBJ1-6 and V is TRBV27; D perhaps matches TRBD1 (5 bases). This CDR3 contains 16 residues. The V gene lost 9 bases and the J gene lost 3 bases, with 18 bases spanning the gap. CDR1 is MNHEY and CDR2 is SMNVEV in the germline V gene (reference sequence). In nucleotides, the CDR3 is TGTGCCAGTTTTCTCGACAGCCACTTCTATAATTCACCCCTCCACTTT. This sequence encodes CASFLDSHFYNSPLHF.

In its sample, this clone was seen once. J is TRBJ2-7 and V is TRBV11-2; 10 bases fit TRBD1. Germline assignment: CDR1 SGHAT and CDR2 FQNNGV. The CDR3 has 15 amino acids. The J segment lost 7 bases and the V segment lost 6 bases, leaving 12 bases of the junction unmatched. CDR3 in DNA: TGTGCCAGCAGGCGACCCGGGACAGGGGCGCGAGAGCAGTACTTC. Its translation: CASRRPGTGAREQYF.

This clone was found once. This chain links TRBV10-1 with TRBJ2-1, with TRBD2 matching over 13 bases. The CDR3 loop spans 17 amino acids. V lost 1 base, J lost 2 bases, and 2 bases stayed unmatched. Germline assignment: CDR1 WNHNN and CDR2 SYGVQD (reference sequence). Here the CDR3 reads CASSEWTSGRPYNEQFF. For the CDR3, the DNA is TGCGCCAGCAGTGAGTGGACTAGCGGGAGACCCTACAATGAGCAGTTCTTC.

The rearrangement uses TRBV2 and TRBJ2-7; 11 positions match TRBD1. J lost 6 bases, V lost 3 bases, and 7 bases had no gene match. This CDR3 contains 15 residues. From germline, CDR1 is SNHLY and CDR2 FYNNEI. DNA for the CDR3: TGTGCCAGCAGTGAGACCGGGACAGGGGGGAGCGAGCAGTACTTC. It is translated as CASSETGTGGSEQYF.